There are many counts of the clone carrying this T cell receptor (beta chain). This sample was included in a study of breast tumors, draining lymph nodes, adjacent tissues. TCRdb recomputed calls from the multiplex PCR reads with MiXCR, one row per CDR3 protein. Of more than 100,000 distinct CDR3 sequences detected, 20% to 25% appear once; the ten largest clones hold about 2.4%. The CDR3 runs 16 residues. Germline trimming cut 7 bases from V and 4 bases from J; bases unmatched to any gene: 9. Samples came from axillary lymph nodes draining the breast cancer. The chain carries TRBV12-3 or TRBV12-4 and TRBJ2-1; 11 bases align to TRBD1. The receptor's source is a female donor with breast cancer. Some clones in this sample may be carry-over from other donors' samples. Sequencing was done on a sample of axillary lymph node tissue. CDR3 coding DNA: TGTGCCAGCAACTCAGGCGGGGACAGGGGGTACAATGAGCAGTTCTTC. It specifies CASNSGGDRGYNEQFF.